The 27 T cell receptor beta chains reported below all come from one sample, sequenced in a study of blood T cell repertoires in COVID-19. Profiled with immunoSEQ multiplex PCR; TCRdb holds only in-frame clones, not every one. In the table there are about 15,000 clones, over 75% of which are singletons. The sample taken for sequencing was peripheral blood. The receptors here all came from a woman in her 70s with active COVID-19.

The gene calls are TRBV6-5 and TRBJ2-7; D is possibly TRBD2 (5 bases). Deletions cut 6 bases from V and 3 bases from J, with 12 bases between. The CDR3 runs 13 residues. Germline values: CDR1 MNHEY, CDR2 SVGAGI. In DNA, the CDR3 is TGTGCCAGCAGGAGAGGGCGAGACTACGAGCAGTACTTC. This translates into CASRRGRDYEQYF.

The rearrangement joins TRBV6-5 to TRBJ2-7, with no clear D. This CDR3 spans 16 amino acids. The germline V and J ends were trimmed by 4 bases and 2 bases, with 18 bases remaining between them. The germline gives CDR1 MNHEY, CDR2 SVGAGI. The CDR3 DNA sequence: TGTGCCAGCAGTTTGAGGCCCTCCGGCGGAACCTACGAGCAGTACTTC. This sequence encodes CASSLRPSGGTYEQYF.

This clone was counted only a few times. The gene calls are TRBV7-9 and TRBJ2-5; D is unresolved. Deletions cut 4 bases from V and 7 bases from J, with 13 bases between. Looked up from germline, CDR1 is SEHNR and CDR2 is FQNEAQ (reference sequence). The CDR3 is 13 residues long. CDR3 region: CASSSGVLGTQYF. CDR3 nucleotide sequence: TGTGCCAGCAGCTCGGGTGTTTTAGGGACCCAGTACTTC.

The rearrangement joins TRBV10-2 to TRBJ2-3; 9 bases are shared with TRBD2. The ends lost 6 bases at V and 1 base at J; junction bases unmatched: 8. CDR1 WSHSY and CDR2 SAAADI come from the germline V gene. The CDR3 runs to 16 residues. The CDR3 loop is CASRNLWTSGTDTQYF. The CDR3 nucleotides read TGCGCCAGCAGGAACCTCTGGACTAGCGGCACAGATACGCAGTATTTT.

The CDR3 DNA is TGCGCCAGCAGCTGGAGGGGGCAGGAAGCTTTCTTT. Translation: CASSWRGQEAFF. The J gene is TRBJ1-1, the V gene TRBV5-1; the match to TRBD1 covers 7 bases. Per the germline V gene, CDR1 is SGHRS and CDR2 is YFSETQ. Trimming at V came to 3 bases and at J to 8 bases, leaving 4 bases not matched to a gene. The CDR3 runs to 12 residues.

The chain carries TRBV6-2 or TRBV6-3 and TRBJ1-1, with TRBD1 matching 7 bases. Germline CDR1 MNHEY, CDR2 SVGEGT. V lost 4 bases to trimming and J lost 0 bases; unmatched junction nucleotides: 8. CDR3 length: 16 residues. CDR3 DNA: TGTGCCAGCAGTTCGGGACAGCATCTTATGAACACTGAAGCTTTCTTT. Translation gives CASSSGQHLMNTEAFF.

This clone came up a few times. The gene calls are TRBV7-9 and TRBJ1-1; D is ambiguous. Trimming stripped 8 bases from V and 7 bases from J, with 14 bases between. Germline V lookup: CDR1 SEHNR, CDR2 FQNEAQ (reference sequence). This CDR3 is 12 amino acids long. CDR3 sequence (DNA): TGTGCCAGCGGCGGTCGCAAGCTTGAAGCTTTCTTT. Its protein product is CASGGRKLEAFF.

The chain employs TRBV28 and TRBJ1-2, with TRBD1 matching over 11 bases. Germline-derived CDR1 and CDR2 are MDHEN and SYDVKM. There are 17 residues in the CDR3. Unmatched junction bases numbered 10, after V lost 3 bases and J lost 4 bases. In nucleotides, the CDR3 is TGTGCCAGCAGTTTCTATGGGACAGGGGGGCTTGTCTATGGCTACACCTTC. It translates to CASSFYGTGGLVYGYTF.

This clone appeared a single time. This sequence joins TRBV24-1 and TRBJ2-5, with TRBD1 matching over 7 bases. The length of the CDR3 is 19 residues. Trimming at V came to 3 bases and at J to 3 bases, leaving 18 bases not matched to a gene. Germline-derived CDR1 and CDR2 are KGHDR and SFDVKD. CDR3 sequence reads: CATSDPMTSGTEEEETQYF. CDR3 DNA: TGTGCCACCAGTGATCCGATGACTTCCGGGACAGAGGAGGAAGAGACCCAGTACTTC.

V and J are TRBV19 and TRBJ1-2, with TRBD1 matching over 7 bases. Germline CDR1 reads LNHDA; CDR2 reads SQIVND (reference sequence). CDR3 length equals 15 residues. J was trimmed by 4 bases and V by 5 bases; bases with no gene match: 10. CDR3 sequence: CASSFPFRDSYGYTF. The DNA of the CDR3 is TGTGCCAGTAGTTTCCCATTCCGGGACAGCTATGGCTACACCTTC.

This clone was detected a few times. This chain connects TRBV29-1 to TRBJ1-6; no definite D call. The CDR3 covers 14 residues. The V gene's germline CDR1 is SQVTM and CDR2 ANQGSEA. V gave up 5 bases and J gave up 7 bases, with 15 bases separating them. The CDR3 DNA reads as TGCAGCGTTTCCCTCTCTGGAGGCAATTCACCCCTCCACTTT. It yields the protein CSVSLSGGNSPLHF.

This clone was counted a single time. The chain uses TRBV6-1 and TRBJ2-7; a weak D match, TRBD2 (6 bases). The CDR3 is 16 residues long. V was pared by 1 base and J by 3 bases, with 16 bases between. The germline gives CDR1 MNHNS, CDR2 SASEGT. CDR3 protein: CASSEVGVGLLYEQYF. The CDR3 nucleotides read TGTGCCAGCAGTGAAGTAGGGGTGGGACTCCTCTACGAGCAGTACTTC.

This clone was picked up one time. This chain links TRBV19 with TRBJ1-1, with 10 bases lining up with TRBD1. The CDR3 has 17 residues. After removal of 3 bases from V and 1 base from J, the junction contained 8 bases not matched to a gene. Germline V gene sequence: CDR1 LNHDA, CDR2 SQIVND (reference sequence). CDR3 region: CASSMGTGVKWNTEAFF. The CDR3 DNA reads TGTGCCAGTAGTATGGGGACAGGGGTTAAGTGGAACACTGAAGCTTTCTTT.

J is TRBJ2-7 and V is TRBV3-1 (or the pseudogene TRBV3-2); D is ambiguous. The CDR3 extends over 12 amino acids. The V end was cut by 0 bases, the J end by 12 bases, with 12 bases between. CDR1 is LGHDT, CDR2 YNNKEL, per germline (reference sequence). The CDR3: CASSQEYSNPYF. CDR3 sequence (DNA): TGTGCCAGCAGCCAAGAGTACAGCAACCCGTACTTC.

The chain carries TRBV5-1 and TRBJ2-1; 9 bases are shared with TRBD2. CDR3 length: 16 amino acids. From germline, CDR1 is SGHRS and CDR2 YFSETQ. Trimming took 5 bases from V and 1 from J; bases not matched to a gene: 7. The CDR3 here is CASRPNSGSSYNEQFF. CDR3 coding DNA: TGCGCCAGCAGGCCGAATAGCGGGAGTTCCTACAATGAGCAGTTCTTC.

CDR3 nucleotide sequence: TGTGCCAGCAAACAGGTGTACGAGCAGTACTTC. Its protein product is CASKQVYEQYF. The rearrangement links TRBV6-5 to TRBJ2-7, with D tentatively TRBD1 (5 bases). Germline V lookup: CDR1 MNHEY, CDR2 SVGAGI. The ends were cut back, 7 bases at V and 4 bases at J, with 8 bases in the middle. There are 11 residues in the CDR3.

The chain uses TRBV5-1 and TRBJ1-3, with TRBD1 identical over 7 bases. CDR3 length: 14 amino acids. The germline V gene has CDR1 SGHRS and CDR2 YFSETQ. J gave up 4 bases and V 3 bases, and 4 bases lay outside the gene matches. CDR3 bases: TGCGCCAGCAGCTCACAGGGGAGCGGAAACACCATATATTTT. Translated, it gives CASSSQGSGNTIYF.

The rearrangement links TRBV19 to TRBJ2-7; D perhaps matches TRBD2 (6 bases). The CDR3 spans 17 residues. V lost 1 base to trimming and J lost 1 base, with 17 bases between them. The germline gives CDR1 LNHDA, CDR2 SQIVND (reference sequence). CDR3 residues: CASSIGPGIGGSYEQYF. The CDR3 DNA reads as TGTGCCAGTAGTATAGGGCCCGGGATCGGGGGATCCTACGAGCAGTACTTC. Together with reference TRBV19 and TRBJ2-7, the CDR3 gives the full variable domain: DGGITQSPKYLFRKEGQNVTLSCEQNLNHDAMYWYRQDPGQGLRLIYYSQIVNDFQKGDIAEGYSVSREKKESFPLTVTSAQKNPTAFYLCASSIGPGIGGSYEQYFGPGTRLTVT.

The chain combines TRBV5-1 with TRBJ1-2; TRBD1 might be the D (6 bases). The V end lost 1 base, the J end lost 8 bases, and 18 bases lay between the germline ends. The CDR3 has 15 residues. The germline V gene encodes CDR1 SGHRS and CDR2 YFSETQ. The CDR3 DNA reads TGCGCCAGCAGCTTGTCTACAATACAGGGAAGGGGCTACACCTTC. Translation: CASSLSTIQGRGYTF.

This chain joins TRBV6-5 and TRBJ2-2, with D maybe TRBD1 (5 bases). The germline CDR1 and CDR2 sequences are MNHEY and SVGAGI. The CDR3 spans 15 residues. Deletions cut 8 bases from V and 4 bases from J, with 17 bases between. CDR3 amino acids: CASPRATPSTGELFF. The CDR3 DNA reads TGTGCCAGCCCCAGGGCCACCCCGAGCACCGGGGAGCTGTTTTTT.

This clone is a singleton in its sample. The chain has TRBV7-9 and TRBJ2-3; 7 bases map to TRBD2. CDR1 SEHNR and CDR2 FQNEAQ come from the germline V gene (reference sequence). CDR3 length equals 14 residues. Trimming took 5 bases from V and 6 from J; bases not matched to a gene: 8. The CDR3 DNA reads TGTGCCAGCAGCACCGGACTAGATGGGGATACGCAGTATTTT. The encoded protein is CASSTGLDGDTQYF.

The rearrangement links TRBV7-9 to TRBJ1-2, with a weak D call TRBD1 (6 bases). The V end was cut by 8 bases, the J end by 6 bases, with 25 bases between. This CDR3 contains 16 residues. The germline gives CDR1 SEHNR, CDR2 FQNEAQ (reference sequence). The CDR3 is CASGNRADSRLDGYTF. In DNA, the CDR3 is TGTGCCAGCGGTAACAGGGCCGATAGCCGACTCGATGGCTACACCTTC.

The CDR3 bases are TGTGCCAGCAGCGTAGGAGGGGGCCGCAATCAGCCCCAGCATTTT. Its translation: CASSVGGGRNQPQHF. The chain joins TRBV9 to TRBJ1-5; the match to TRBD1 covers 7 bases. J gave up 2 bases and V 0 bases, and 2 bases lay outside the gene matches. CDR1 is SGDLS and CDR2 is YYNGEE in the germline V gene. The CDR3 length is 15 residues.

This clone is medium-sized by share. The rearrangement joins TRBV5-6 to TRBJ2-7; a possible D gene is TRBD2 (6 bases). V dropped 3 bases and J dropped 2 bases, with 12 bases sitting between them. The germline V gene encodes CDR1 SGHDT and CDR2 YYEEEE. The CDR3 loop spans 14 amino acids. CDR3 sequence: CASSSISGTYEQYF. CDR3 in DNA: TGTGCCAGCAGCTCTATTAGCGGCACCTACGAGCAGTACTTC.

The gene calls are TRBV4-1 and TRBJ2-7, with a tentative D call TRBD1 (5 bases). V was pared by 0 bases and J by 0 bases, with 12 bases between. The CDR3 loop spans 16 amino acids. Germline V gene data show CDR1 as MGHRA and CDR2 as YSYEKL. In DNA, the CDR3 is TGCGCCAGCAGCCAAGAAGAGACAGCTAGCTCCTACGAGCAGTACTTC. Its translation is CASSQEETASSYEQYF.

J is TRBJ2-1 and V is TRBV11-2; 8 bases align to TRBD1. CDR3 length: 17 amino acids. Germline trimming cut 3 bases from V and 4 bases from J; bases unmatched to any gene: 11. The V gene's germline CDR1 is SGHAT and CDR2 FQNNGV. Here the CDR3 DNA reads TGTGCCAGCAGCTTCTCCCCGGCGGGACAGGCTTACAATGAGCAGTTCTTC. Its translation: CASSFSPAGQAYNEQFF.

J is TRBJ2-3 and V is TRBV15; 11 positions match TRBD2. Losses at the gene ends were 3 bases for V and 4 bases for J; bases not matched to a gene: 6. The CDR3 is made up of 16 amino acids. CDR1 LNHNV and CDR2 YYDKDF come from the germline V gene (reference sequence). The chain's CDR3 is CATSSMTSGDSDTQYF. The DNA for the CDR3 is TGTGCCACCAGCAGCATGACTAGCGGGGACTCAGATACGCAGTATTTT.